This TCR beta chain was documented in a study of OX40 agonist ivuxolimab in advanced cancers. Study summary: Patients received the agonistic anti-OX40 (CD134) antibody ivuxolimab.

The data were produced by immunoSEQ multiplex PCR, yet TCRdb's version contains in-frame clones alone and is incomplete. The data contain about 51,000 clones, around four fifths of them singletons. Whole-study results and caveats: The average count of expanded clones was higher among CD8+ T cells than among CD4+. With doses of 0.1-3.0 mg/kg, partial responders showed among the lowest clonal expansion. No determination was made of the antigen specificity of the expanded peripheral T cells.

A note on this clone: What it binds is not known.

V lost 2 bases, J lost 7 bases, and 8 bases lay in between. The CDR3 contains 13 residues. Germline assignment: CDR1 MNHNY and CDR2 SVGAGI (reference sequence). Sequenced here: CD4+ or CD8+ T cells sorted from blood, sampled in a trial of the OX40 agonist ivuxolimab. The chain couples TRBV6-6 to TRBJ2-2; D gene ambiguous. This TCR was recovered from an adult with an advanced solid tumor such as melanoma, head and neck, liver or kidney cancer. CDR3 residues: CASSYLIDGELFF. CDR3 bases: TGTGCCAGCAGTTACCTTATCGACGGGGAGCTGTTTTTT.